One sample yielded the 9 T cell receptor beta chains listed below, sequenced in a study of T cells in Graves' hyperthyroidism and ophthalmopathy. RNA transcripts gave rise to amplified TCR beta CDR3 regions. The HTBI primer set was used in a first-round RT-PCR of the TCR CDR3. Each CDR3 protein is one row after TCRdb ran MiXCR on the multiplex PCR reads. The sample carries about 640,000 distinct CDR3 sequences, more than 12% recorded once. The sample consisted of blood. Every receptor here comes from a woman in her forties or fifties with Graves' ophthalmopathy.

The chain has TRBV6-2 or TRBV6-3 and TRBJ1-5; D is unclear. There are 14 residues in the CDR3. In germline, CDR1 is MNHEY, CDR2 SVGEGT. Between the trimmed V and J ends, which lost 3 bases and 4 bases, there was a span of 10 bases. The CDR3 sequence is CASSYLDGNQPQHF. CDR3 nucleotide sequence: TGTGCCAGCAGTTATCTGGACGGTAATCAGCCCCAGCATTTT.

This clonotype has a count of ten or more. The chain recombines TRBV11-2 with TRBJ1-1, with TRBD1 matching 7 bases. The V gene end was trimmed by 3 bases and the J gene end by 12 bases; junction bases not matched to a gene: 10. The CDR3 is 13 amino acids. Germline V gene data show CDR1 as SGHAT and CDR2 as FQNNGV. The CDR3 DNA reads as TGTGCCAGCAGCTTTAACCGGGACAGAACTTCTTTCTTT. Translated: CASSFNRDRTSFF.

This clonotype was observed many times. CDR3 sequence (DNA): TGTGCCAGCAGCCGCCGTCTAGCGGGAGTGGTAGATACGCAGTATTTT. This sequence encodes CASSRRLAGVVDTQYF. The chain uses TRBV3-1 and TRBJ2-3; 10 bases match TRBD2. V lost 4 bases to trimming and J lost 5 bases; unmatched junction nucleotides: 9. The germline V gene has CDR1 LGHDT and CDR2 YNNKEL (reference sequence). The CDR3 loop spans 16 amino acids.

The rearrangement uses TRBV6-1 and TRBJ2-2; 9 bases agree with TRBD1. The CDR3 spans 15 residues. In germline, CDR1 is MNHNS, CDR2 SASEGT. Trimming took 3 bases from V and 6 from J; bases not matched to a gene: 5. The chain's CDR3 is CASSDGQGRAGELFF. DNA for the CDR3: TGTGCCAGCAGTGACGGACAGGGGAGAGCCGGGGAGCTGTTTTTT.

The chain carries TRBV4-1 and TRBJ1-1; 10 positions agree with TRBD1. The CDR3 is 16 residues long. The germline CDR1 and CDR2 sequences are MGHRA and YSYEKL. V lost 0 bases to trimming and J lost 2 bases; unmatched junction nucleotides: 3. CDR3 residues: CASSQDGTGANTEAFF. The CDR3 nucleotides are TGCGCCAGCAGCCAAGATGGGACAGGGGCCAACACTGAAGCTTTCTTT.

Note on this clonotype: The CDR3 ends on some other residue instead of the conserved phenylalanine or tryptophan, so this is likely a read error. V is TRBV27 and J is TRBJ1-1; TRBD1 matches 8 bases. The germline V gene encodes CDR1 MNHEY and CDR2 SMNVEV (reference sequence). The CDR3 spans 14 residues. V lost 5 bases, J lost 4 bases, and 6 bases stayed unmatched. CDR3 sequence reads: CASSILQGVTEAFC. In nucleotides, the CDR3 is TGTGCCAGCAGTATCCTACAGGGGGTCACTGAAGCTTTCTGT.

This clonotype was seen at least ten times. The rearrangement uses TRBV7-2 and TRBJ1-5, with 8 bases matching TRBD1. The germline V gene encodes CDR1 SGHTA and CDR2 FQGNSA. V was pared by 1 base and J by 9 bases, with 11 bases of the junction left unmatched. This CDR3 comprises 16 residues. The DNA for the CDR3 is TGTGCCAGCAGCTTAGAGGGGGGACAGGCCATCATGCCCCAGCATTTT. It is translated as CASSLEGGQAIMPQHF.

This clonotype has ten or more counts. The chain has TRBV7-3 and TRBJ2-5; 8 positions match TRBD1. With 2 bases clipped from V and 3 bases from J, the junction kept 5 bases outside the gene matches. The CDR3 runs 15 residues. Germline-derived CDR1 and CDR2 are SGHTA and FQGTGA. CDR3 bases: TGTGCCAGCAGCTTATCGGGGACAGGAGAAGAGACCCAGTACTTC. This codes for CASSLSGTGEETQYF.

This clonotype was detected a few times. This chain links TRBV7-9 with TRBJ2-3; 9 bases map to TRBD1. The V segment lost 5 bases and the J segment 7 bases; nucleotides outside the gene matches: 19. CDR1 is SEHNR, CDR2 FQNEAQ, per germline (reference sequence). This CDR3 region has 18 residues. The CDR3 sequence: CASSPPRTGVTRNHTQYF. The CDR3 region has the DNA TGTGCCAGCAGCCCCCCTCGGACAGGGGTCACTAGGAACCATACGCAGTATTTT.